These 26 T cell receptor beta chains were sequenced from one sample in a study of control samples from healthy donors and cancer patients. Here immunoSEQ multiplex PCR was the method, and the copy in TCRdb shows in-frame clones only, minus some. The profile shows tens of thousands of clones, about 90% of them singletons. The sample taken for sequencing was PBMCs. These receptor sequences come from a woman between 55 and 75 years old with head and neck cancer.

The J gene is TRBJ2-7, the V gene TRBV7-9; 16 bases fit TRBD2. The germline gives CDR1 SEHNR, CDR2 FQNEAQ (reference sequence). The trim removed 4 bases at V and 8 bases at J, leaving 8 bases unmatched. There are 16 residues in the CDR3. The CDR3 here is CASSYTGTSGRAKQYF. The CDR3, as DNA: TGTGCCAGCAGCTACACCGGGACTAGCGGGAGGGCCAAGCAGTACTTC.

The V call is TRBV30, the J call TRBJ1-1; TRBD1 matches 7 bases. J lost 6 bases, V lost 2 bases, and 12 bases had no gene match. The CDR3 contains 15 residues. Germline CDR1 GTSNPN, CDR2 SVGIG (reference sequence). The CDR3 sequence is CAWSSQGVSDPEAFF. CDR3 in DNA: TGTGCCTGGAGTAGTCAGGGGGTCTCGGATCCTGAAGCTTTCTTT. Full variable domain (remainder filled in from reference TRBV30 and TRBJ1-1): SQTIHQWPATLVQPVGSPLSLECTVEGTSNPNLYWYRQAAGRGLQLLFYSVGIGQISSEVPQNLSASRPQDRQFILSSKKLLLSDSGFYLCAWSSQGVSDPEAFFGQGTRLTVV.

In DNA form, the CDR3 reads TGTGCCAGCAGCCGGGAGCAAAATCGGCAGTACTTC. Translating it yields CASSREQNRQYF. J is TRBJ2-7 and V is TRBV7-9; D perhaps matches TRBD2 (6 bases). The V and J ends lost 5 bases and 9 bases respectively, with 14 bases between them. Germline CDR1 and CDR2: SEHNR and FQNEAQ (reference sequence). The CDR3 covers 12 residues.

CDR3: CASSLPTDNNEQFF. CDR3 nucleotides: TGTGCCAGCTCACTTCCCACAGACAACAATGAGCAGTTCTTC. This chain joins TRBV18 and TRBJ2-1; D remains unclear. Germline lookup yields CDR1 KGHSH and CDR2 LQKENI. CDR3 length equals 14 residues. V gave up 4 bases and J gave up 5 bases, with 12 bases separating them.

The chain has TRBV5-4 and TRBJ1-2; 10 bases match TRBD1. The CDR3 consists of 18 residues. The V gene's germline CDR1 is SGHNT and CDR2 YYREEE (reference sequence). V gave up 4 bases and J gave up 0 bases; unmatched junction bases: 12. The CDR3 is CASSSAAGQGTANYGYTF. The CDR3 region has the DNA TGTGCCAGCAGCAGTGCCGCGGGACAGGGGACAGCTAACTATGGCTACACCTTC.

This clone was observed a single time. V gene TRBV19 combines with J gene TRBJ2-7; TRBD2 matches at 10 bases. Germline V gene data show CDR1 as LNHDA and CDR2 as SQIVND (reference sequence). V lost 6 bases, J lost 6 bases, and 5 bases stayed unmatched. The CDR3 runs to 13 residues. The CDR3 bases are TGTGCCAGTAGCACTAGCGGGGCTTCCGAGCAGTACTTC. Translating gives CASSTSGASEQYF.

This chain links TRBV19 with TRBJ1-5, with TRBD1 matching over 9 bases. With 2 bases clipped from V and 0 bases from J, the junction kept 11 bases outside the gene matches. From germline, CDR1 is LNHDA and CDR2 SQIVND (reference sequence). The CDR3 has 19 residues. The CDR3: CASSIQQDRGLNSNQPQHF. CDR3 in DNA: TGTGCCAGTAGTATACAACAGGACAGGGGTTTGAATAGCAATCAGCCCCAGCATTTT.

This clone was found a few times. This sequence joins TRBV5-6 and TRBJ1-2, with 8 bases that match TRBD1. CDR1 is SGHDT and CDR2 is YYEEEE in the germline V gene. This CDR3 is 13 amino acids long. V shed 3 bases and J 4 bases; nucleotides not matched to a gene: 2. The CDR3 loop is CASSSGGGYGYTF. DNA of the CDR3: TGTGCCAGCAGCTCAGGGGGCGGCTATGGCTACACCTTC.

As concerns this clone: One end of the junction does not line up with germline, which may come from a read error. Other DNA sequences within the sample encode an identical CDR3. This chain uses TRBV30 with TRBJ1-1; a possible D gene is TRBD1 (6 bases). CDR3 size: 14 residues. CDR1 and CDR2 from the germline V gene are GTSNPN and SVGIG (reference sequence). In DNA, the CDR3 is TGCGCCTGGAGCCCGGGACACATGAACACTGAAGCTTTCTTT. Amino acids: CAWSPGHMNTEAFF.

This sequence joins TRBV30 and TRBJ1-6; a possible D gene is TRBD1 (6 bases). V lost 3 bases and J lost 9, with 18 bases in between. The CDR3 length is 15 residues. Germline V CDR1 and CDR2: GTSNPN, SVGIG (reference sequence). The CDR3 reads CAWSLGTRIVSPLHF. CDR3 nucleotides: TGTGCCTGGAGCCTAGGGACAAGAATAGTTTCACCCCTCCACTTT.

The rearrangement uses TRBV7-6 and TRBJ2-2; TRBD1 matches at 8 bases. Trimming removed 5 bases from V and 14 bases from J; junction bases left unmatched: 10. The CDR3 extends over 13 amino acids. Germline-derived CDR1 and CDR2 are SGHVS and FNYEAQ. The CDR3 region is CASSGRTGNVLFF. Here the CDR3 DNA reads TGTGCCAGCAGCGGCCGGACAGGGAACGTTCTGTTTTTT.

This clone has only one observation. V gene TRBV7-2 combines with J gene TRBJ2-1, with D uncertain. The germline CDR1 and CDR2 sequences are SGHTA and FQGNSA. Trimming removed 2 bases from V and 5 bases from J, with 7 bases in between. The CDR3 sequence is 13 residues long. In DNA, the CDR3 is TGTGCCAGCAGCTTAAACCCGAACAATGAGCAGTTCTTC. This translates into CASSLNPNNEQFF. Together with reference TRBV7-2 and TRBJ2-1, the CDR3 gives the full variable domain: GAGVSQSPSNKVTEKGKDVELRCDPISGHTALYWYRQSLGQGLEFLIYFQGNSAPDKSGLPSDRFSAERTGGSVSTLTIQRTQQEDSAVYLCASSLNPNNEQFFGPGTRLTVL.

The chain employs TRBV18 and TRBJ1-3, with D hard to call. Trimming took 3 bases from V and 0 from J, leaving 12 bases between them. Germline CDR1 is KGHSH and CDR2 is LQKENI. The CDR3 covers 16 residues. CDR3 amino acids: CASSPAARFSGNTIYF. Written as DNA, the CDR3 is TGTGCCAGCTCACCTGCCGCGAGGTTCTCTGGAAACACCATATATTTT.

The V and J genes are TRBV30 and TRBJ2-2, with D hard to call. CDR3 length: 15 residues. Per germline, CDR1 GTSNPN and CDR2 SVGIG (reference sequence). V was trimmed by 0 bases and J by 4 bases, leaving 12 bases between them. The CDR3 region is CAWSVGNSITGELFF. Here the CDR3 DNA reads TGTGCCTGGAGTGTTGGAAATTCAATCACCGGGGAGCTGTTTTTT.

The chain carries TRBV5-1 and TRBJ2-7; 11 bases agree with TRBD2. The germline CDR1 and CDR2 sequences are SGHRS and YFSETQ. With V trimmed by 0 bases and J by 5 bases, 4 bases remained unmatched. CDR3 length equals 15 residues. The CDR3 spells CASSLGTSGYHEQYF. The CDR3 bases are TGCGCCAGCAGCTTGGGGACTAGCGGGTACCACGAGCAGTACTTC.

The chain recombines TRBV5-4 with TRBJ2-5; D is unclear. CDR3 length: 13 residues. V lost 3 bases, J lost 0 bases, and 6 bases lay in between. Per germline, CDR1 SGHNT and CDR2 YYREEE (reference sequence). The CDR3 sequence is CASSSEYQETQYF. Written as DNA, the CDR3 is TGTGCCAGCAGCTCAGAGTACCAAGAGACCCAGTACTTC.

The chain employs TRBV30 and TRBJ1-5; D unclear. The germline V gene encodes CDR1 GTSNPN and CDR2 SVGIG (reference sequence). The CDR3 covers 13 residues. Trimming stripped 3 bases from V and 4 bases from J, with 10 bases between. The CDR3 DNA follows: TGTGCCTGGAGCGGGCAGGAAAATCAGCCCCAGCATTTT. It specifies CAWSGQENQPQHF.

This chain connects TRBV5-5 to TRBJ2-7, with 8 positions matching TRBD2. The V segment lost 3 bases and the J segment 2 bases; nucleotides outside the gene matches: 7. From germline, CDR1 is SGHKS and CDR2 YYEKEE (reference sequence). This CDR3 comprises 15 residues. CDR3 sequence (DNA): TGTGCCAGCAGCTCGCCCGGGGGGGGGACCTACGAGCAGTACTTC. This encodes CASSSPGGGTYEQYF.

The chain combines TRBV2 with TRBJ2-1, with 8 nucleotides matching TRBD2. V shed 4 bases, J shed 2 bases, and the junction held 4 bases outside the gene matches. Germline V gene data show CDR1 as SNHLY and CDR2 as FYNNEI. This CDR3 contains 15 residues. The CDR3 coding sequence is TGTGCCAGCAGTGTATCGGGACTAGCCTACAATGAGCAGTTCTTC. Amino acids: CASSVSGLAYNEQFF.

The rearrangement uses TRBV7-2 and TRBJ2-1, with TRBD2 matching over 14 bases. Germline V gene sequence: CDR1 SGHTA, CDR2 FQGNSA. There are 17 residues in the CDR3. V lost 8 bases and J lost 1; bases outside the gene matches: 7. The CDR3 coding sequence is TGTGCCAGCGGGGGGACTAGCGGGAGTTTGTCCTACAATGAGCAGTTCTTC. The encoded protein is CASGGTSGSLSYNEQFF. Full variable domain (outside the CDR3, taken from reference TRBV7-2 and TRBJ2-1): GAGVSQSPSNKVTEKGKDVELRCDPISGHTALYWYRQSLGQGLEFLIYFQGNSAPDKSGLPSDRFSAERTGGSVSTLTIQRTQQEDSAVYLCASGGTSGSLSYNEQFFGPGTRLTVL.

The V gene is TRBV4-1, the J gene TRBJ2-7, with TRBD1 identical over 9 bases. Germline V gene data show CDR1 as MGHRA and CDR2 as YSYEKL. V shed 1 base, J shed 9 bases, and the junction held 13 bases outside the gene matches. This CDR3 has 16 residues. CDR3 protein: CASSQAPLRDRVTQYF. The DNA of the CDR3 is TGCGCCAGCAGCCAAGCCCCCCTCCGGGACAGGGTTACGCAGTACTTC.

V and J are TRBV7-9 and TRBJ2-7, with D possibly matching TRBD2 (5 bases). Per the germline V gene, CDR1 is SEHNR and CDR2 is FQNEAQ (reference sequence). The CDR3 loop spans 12 amino acids. Between the trimmed V and J ends, which lost 1 base and 6 bases, there was a span of 7 bases. CDR3 DNA: TGTGCCAGCAGCTTAGTCGGGGTCGAGCAGTACTTC. Amino acids: CASSLVGVEQYF.

The chain joins TRBV9 to TRBJ2-1, with D perhaps being TRBD1 or TRBD2 (6 bases each). Germline V gene sequence: CDR1 SGDLS, CDR2 YYNGEE. V lost 6 bases and J lost 6, with 25 bases in between. This CDR3 comprises 17 residues. The CDR3 sequence: CASTRGTSLRTGNEQFF. The CDR3 nucleotides are TGTGCCAGCACCAGGGGAACTAGCCTAAGAACGGGCAATGAGCAGTTCTTC.

V gene TRBV3-1 (or the pseudogene TRBV3-2) combines with J gene TRBJ2-3; 8 bases line up with TRBD2. With V trimmed by 0 bases and J by 0 bases, 2 bases remained unmatched. In germline, CDR1 is LGHDT, CDR2 YNNKEL (reference sequence). The CDR3 runs 16 residues. The CDR3 region has the DNA TGTGCCAGCAGCCAAGACATAGCGGGAAGCACAGATACGCAGTATTTT. It yields the protein CASSQDIAGSTDTQYF.

This sequence joins TRBV28 and TRBJ1-5, with 9 bases lining up with TRBD1. The length of the CDR3 is 17 residues. Per germline, CDR1 MDHEN and CDR2 SYDVKM. V lost 2 bases, J lost 3 bases, and 8 bases stayed unmatched. DNA for the CDR3: TGTGCCAGCAGTTTACGCGGACAGGGGAGTGACAATCAGCCCCAGCATTTT. Residues: CASSLRGQGSDNQPQHF.

The CDR3, as DNA: TGTGCCAGTAGTATAGGAGGGACAGGGAGCCAAGAGACCCAGTACTTC. It yields the protein CASSIGGTGSQETQYF. The chain carries TRBV19 and TRBJ2-5, with 9 bases aligning to TRBD1. Trimming took 1 base from V and 1 from J; bases not matched to a gene: 4. The CDR3 is made up of 16 amino acids. Germline assignment: CDR1 LNHDA and CDR2 SQIVND (reference sequence).